A single sample is the source of the 19 T cell receptor beta chains below, sequenced in a study of T-cell memory formation after mild COVID-19. One entry per CDR3 protein results from TCRdb running MiXCR on the 5' RACE reads. The repertoire consists of 250,000 to 350,000 distinct CDR3 sequences, with roughly a fifth occurring once and the leading ten covering 20% to 25%. The sample taken for sequencing was PBMCs or a T cell subset sorted from them (not recorded which). These receptors came from a man younger than 35 who had mild COVID-19 (a few samples of this study predate the infection). Cell type and time point are not known.

V is TRBV5-1 and J is TRBJ1-1; 12 bases map to TRBD1. The length of the CDR3 is 15 residues. CDR1 is SGHRS, CDR2 YFSETQ, per germline. Trimming cost V 6 bases and J 7 bases; bases outside gene matches: 10. The CDR3 region has the DNA TGCGCCAGCAAACTAGGGACAGGGGGCTTTGATGAAGCTTTCTTT. This gives the protein CASKLGTGGFDEAFF.

This clonotype was seen more than once but under ten times. The chain is built from TRBV12-3 or TRBV12-4 and TRBJ1-5; D unresolved. Trimming pared 5 bases from V and 3 bases from J, leaving 14 bases between. This CDR3 contains 15 residues. The chain's CDR3 is CASSASDGYNQPQHF. CDR3 DNA sequence: TGTGCCAGCAGTGCCTCGGACGGGTACAATCAGCCCCAGCATTTT.

The CDR3: CASGLVPQPQHF. Here the CDR3 DNA reads TGTGCTAGTGGTTTGGTACCACAGCCCCAGCATTTT. The J gene is TRBJ1-5, the V gene TRBV12-5; D gene ambiguous. CDR1 and CDR2 from the germline V gene are LGHNT and FRNRAP. Trimming took 0 bases from V and 7 from J, leaving 4 bases between them. The CDR3 totals 12 residues.

J is TRBJ1-6 and V is TRBV20-1; no clear D gene. This CDR3 comprises 13 residues. The V gene lost 4 bases and the J gene lost 7 bases, with 11 bases spanning the gap. Germline V gene data show CDR1 as DFQATT and CDR2 as SNEGSKA (reference sequence). This CDR3 reads CSANRALNSPLHF. Written as DNA, the CDR3 is TGCAGTGCTAACCGGGCATTAAATTCACCCCTCCACTTT.

This clonotype was seen a handful of times. J is TRBJ2-1 and V is TRBV5-4, with unresolved D. Germline CDR1 reads SGHNT; CDR2 reads YYREEE (reference sequence). This CDR3 has 15 residues. Between the trimmed V and J ends, which lost 0 bases and 2 bases, there was a span of 9 bases. CDR3 DNA: TGTGCCAGCAGCTTGGAGTCGTTTGCCTACAATGAGCAGTTCTTC. Translated, it gives CASSLESFAYNEQFF.

This clonotype was counted a few times. The chain employs TRBV4-3 and TRBJ2-7; 7 nucleotides match TRBD1. CDR1 is LGHNA, CDR2 YSLEER, per germline. The junction had 2 bases not matched to a gene; V was cut back by 0 bases and J by 3 bases. This CDR3 region has 14 residues. For the CDR3, the DNA is TGCGCCAGCAGCCAAGAGCCAGGGGGCTACGAGCAGTACGTC. It translates to CASSQEPGGYEQYV.

This clonotype appeared a few times. The rearrangement joins TRBV10-3 to TRBJ2-3; D not resolved. Germline values: CDR1 ENHRY, CDR2 SYGVKD. V lost 2 bases, J lost 4 bases, and 10 bases lay in between. CDR3 length: 14 amino acids. The CDR3 reads CAISEPSGSDTQYF. The CDR3, as DNA: TGTGCCATCAGTGAGCCGAGTGGTTCAGATACGCAGTATTTT.

The chain joins TRBV20-1 to TRBJ2-7; 7 bases are a match to TRBD1. The CDR3 has 14 residues. Germline-derived CDR1 and CDR2 are DFQATT and SNEGSKA (reference sequence). With 3 bases clipped from V and 0 bases from J, the junction kept 5 bases outside the gene matches. CDR3 amino acids: CSASTGVSSYEQYF. The CDR3 DNA is TGCAGTGCTAGCACAGGGGTGAGCTCCTACGAGCAGTACTTC.

This clonotype has at least ten counts. The genes are TRBV7-8 and TRBJ2-5, with D possibly matching TRBD1 (6 bases). CDR1 and CDR2 from the germline V gene are SGHVS and FQNEAQ. The germline V and J ends were trimmed by 5 bases and 5 bases, with 12 bases remaining between them. The CDR3 totals 13 residues. The CDR3 loop is CASSTQGRETQYF. For the CDR3, the DNA is TGTGCCAGCAGCACACAGGGTCGGGAGACCCAGTACTTC.

This clonotype was seen many times. This sequence joins TRBV3-2 and TRBJ2-7; TRBD1, as called in the table, went unchecked against the DNA. TRBV3-2 counts as a pseudogene. The CDR3 sequence is 14 residues long. CDR3: CASSQETGGYEQYV. DNA for the CDR3: TGTGCCAGCAGCCAAGAGACAGGGGGCTACGAGCAGTACGTC.

The chain has TRBV7-2 and TRBJ1-1; a weak D match, TRBD1 (5 bases). Per germline, CDR1 SGHTA and CDR2 FQGNSA. The CDR3 loop spans 13 amino acids. V gave up 0 bases and J gave up 11 bases, with 13 bases separating them. CDR3 coding DNA: TGTGCCAGCAGCTTAGCGTGGCAGGGATCGGCTTTCTTT. Its protein is CASSLAWQGSAFF.

In regard to this clonotype: At one boundary the junction diverges from the germline segment, which might be a read error. The chain's CDR3 is CASRDVRDRGLGYTF. CDR3 sequence (DNA): TGTGCCAGCCGTGATGTCCGGGACAGGGGTCTTGGCTACACCTTC. This rearrangement joins TRBV6-1 to TRBJ1-2; TRBD1 agrees at 10 bases. CDR1 and CDR2 from the germline V gene are MNHNS and SASEGT. CDR3 size: 15 residues.

The CDR3 loop reads CSARELRWTSGNTIYF. The DNA of the CDR3 is TGCAGTGCTAGGGAACTACGGTGGACCTCTGGAAACACCATATATTTT. The V gene is TRBV20-1, the J gene TRBJ1-3; no definite D call. The CDR3 covers 16 residues. V lost 3 bases and J lost 0, with 15 bases in between. CDR1 and CDR2 from the germline V gene are DFQATT and SNEGSKA (reference sequence).

This clonotype showed up many times. The V and J genes are TRBV28 and TRBJ1-4; 7 nucleotides match TRBD1. From germline, CDR1 is MDHEN and CDR2 SYDVKM. The CDR3 covers 15 residues. V gave up 6 bases and J gave up 7 bases; unmatched junction bases: 11. Here the CDR3 reads CASREDPYRGEKLFF. In nucleotides, the CDR3 is TGTGCCAGCAGGGAAGATCCATACAGGGGTGAAAAACTGTTTTTT.

The chain is built from TRBV4-1 and TRBJ1-1; 8 positions match TRBD1. The CDR3 runs 13 residues. Germline V CDR1 and CDR2: MGHRA, YSYEKL. V gave up 3 bases and J gave up 11 bases; unmatched junction bases: 8. Written as DNA, the CDR3 is TGCGCCAGCAGCCAGCTCCCAGGGGGCTCGGCTTTCTTT. Translated, it gives CASSQLPGGSAFF.

The rearrangement links TRBV12-3 or TRBV12-4 to TRBJ1-5, with D possibly TRBD1 on 6 matching bases. The V end was cut by 5 bases, the J end by 3 bases, with 11 bases between. The CDR3 is made up of 14 amino acids. The DNA of the CDR3 is TGTGCCAGCAGTGCCGGACAGTTCAATCAGCCCCAGCATTTT. Translation: CASSAGQFNQPQHF.

This clonotype was seen a few times. The J gene is TRBJ2-5, the V gene TRBV5-1; 11 nucleotides agree with TRBD2. The CDR3 has 13 residues. The trim removed 6 bases at V and 2 bases at J, leaving 0 bases unmatched. CDR1 SGHRS and CDR2 YFSETQ come from the germline V gene. In DNA form, the CDR3 reads TGCGCCAGCACTAGCGGGGGGCAAGAGACCCAGTACTTC. Protein product: CASTSGGQETQYF.

The rearrangement uses TRBV6-5 and TRBJ1-6, with D perhaps matching TRBD1 (5 bases). This CDR3 contains 14 residues. Trimming shortened V by 2 bases and J by 9 bases, and 11 bases separated the two germline ends. From germline, CDR1 is MNHEY and CDR2 SVGAGI. Here the CDR3 DNA reads TGTGCCAGCAGTTACGCCCGGGGCGGTTCACCCCTCCACTTT. Translation gives CASSYARGGSPLHF.

Ten or more counts support this clonotype. The rearrangement uses TRBV5-1 and TRBJ2-7; the match to TRBD1 covers 10 bases. The CDR3 has 14 residues. CDR1 and CDR2 (germline): SGHRS, YFSETQ. With 2 bases clipped from V and 3 bases from J, the junction kept 2 bases outside the gene matches. In nucleotides, the CDR3 is TGCGCCAGCAGCTTAGGACAGGGGGACTACGAGCAGTACTTC. Translating gives CASSLGQGDYEQYF.